This TCR beta chain is drawn from a study of patients and donors after allogeneic stem cell transplantation. TCRdb analysed the RT-PCR reads with MiXCR anew, one entry per CDR3 protein. The repertoire includes approximately 200,000 distinct CDR3 sequences, 13% to 15% of them detected once, and around a tenth sits in the top ten. This clonotype was found a few times. V gave up 6 bases and J gave up 4 bases; unmatched junction bases: 6. Looked up from germline, CDR1 is LNHDA and CDR2 is SQIVND (reference sequence). This CDR3 is 14 amino acids long. Sequencing was performed on blood, either unsorted or a sorted T cell fraction (not recorded which). The TCR sequence derives from a human donor who was either an allogeneic HSCT recipient or a stem cell or donor lymphocyte infusion donor (not recorded which). It is not recorded whose cells these are; they may come from a transplant donor. The chain carries TRBV19 and TRBJ2-3; TRBD1 aligns across 8 bases. The CDR3 DNA sequence: TGTGCCAGTAGGCAGGGGGCTGAGGCAGATACGCAGTATTTT. It yields the protein CASRQGAEADTQYF.